These 26 T cell receptor beta chains were sequenced from one sample in a study of blood T cells in healthy people across ages. Sample-barcoded 5' priming and a J-beta primer mix drove a second PCR of roughly 6 to 12 cycles. Using its own MiXCR run on the 5' RACE reads, TCRdb lists one record per CDR3 protein. The sample holds hundreds of thousands of distinct CDR3 sequences, more than 40% seen once. Sequencing was performed on blood. Source of these receptors: a woman aged 60 to 75 in good health.

The J gene is TRBJ2-5, the V gene TRBV6-6, with 8 positions matching TRBD2. Germline trimming cut 8 bases from V and 5 bases from J; bases unmatched to any gene: 10. This CDR3 has 14 residues. The germline V gene encodes CDR1 MNHNY and CDR2 SVGAGI (reference sequence). This chain's CDR3 is CASRPAGALETQYF. DNA of the CDR3: TGTGCCAGCCGTCCAGCGGGAGCATTGGAGACCCAGTACTTC.

The chain links TRBV20-1 to TRBJ2-5; D remains unclear. CDR1 and CDR2 (germline): DFQATT, SNEGSKA (reference sequence). The CDR3 extends over 11 amino acids. Trimming left V 5 bases short and J 4 bases short, with 8 bases between. CDR3 protein: CSADRGETQYF. Written as DNA, the CDR3 is TGCAGTGCTGACCGTGGAGAGACCCAGTACTTC.

Only a few counts were recorded for this clonotype. The rearrangement links TRBV20-1 to TRBJ2-1; tentatively, D is TRBD1 (6 bases). This CDR3 region has 16 residues. Deletions cut 3 bases from V and 4 bases from J, with 19 bases between. Germline V CDR1 and CDR2: DFQATT, SNEGSKA (reference sequence). The CDR3 coding sequence is TGCAGTGCTAGGGACCATCGACAGGCTGATTACAATGAGCAGTTCTTC. As protein: CSARDHRQADYNEQFF.

This clonotype was picked up a small number of times. The chain recombines TRBV6-5 with TRBJ2-7; possible D gene TRBD1, 5 bases. The CDR3 length is 13 residues. Germline CDR1 and CDR2: MNHEY and SVGAGI. V lost 7 bases, J lost 2 bases, and 12 bases lay in between. CDR3 amino acids: CASNRSPAYEQYF. The DNA for the CDR3 is TGTGCCAGCAACAGGAGTCCCGCCTACGAGCAGTACTTC.

Of note for this clonotype: The junction does not match germline at one end; this may be a read error. CDR3 loop: CASSPQSPGLAGDNERFF. In nucleotides, the CDR3 is TGTGCCAGCTCACCACAATCCCCCGGACTAGCGGGAGACAATGAGCGGTTCTTC. This chain uses TRBV18 with TRBJ2-1; 13 bases line up with TRBD2. The germline V gene has CDR1 KGHSH and CDR2 LQKENI. The CDR3 loop spans 18 amino acids.

There are a few counts of this clonotype. The chain recombines TRBV28 with TRBJ2-7; D assignment may be TRBD1 or TRBD2 (6 bases each). The germline V gene encodes CDR1 MDHEN and CDR2 SYDVKM. The CDR3 loop spans 14 amino acids. The V gene lost 2 bases and the J gene lost 5 bases, with 13 bases spanning the gap. The CDR3 loop reads CASSLVGGGHEQYF. The CDR3 coding sequence is TGTGCCAGCAGTTTAGTCGGGGGCGGCCACGAGCAGTACTTC.

The chain employs TRBV7-2 and TRBJ2-5; 12 nucleotides line up with TRBD2. This CDR3 has 16 amino acids. The germline gives CDR1 SGHTA, CDR2 FQGNSA. V lost 2 bases to trimming and J lost 4 bases; unmatched junction nucleotides: 5. The CDR3 spells CASSLFLAGGRETQYF. Here the CDR3 DNA reads TGTGCCAGCAGCTTATTTCTAGCGGGAGGGCGAGAGACCCAGTACTTC.

This clonotype was counted ten times or more. This chain links TRBV20-1 with TRBJ2-7, with a weak D call TRBD2 (5 bases). V was cut by 5 bases and J by 0 bases, with 11 bases left in between. Germline V gene lookup returns CDR1 DFQATT and CDR2 SNEGSKA (reference sequence). The CDR3 has 13 amino acids. The CDR3, as DNA: TGCAGTGCTCAGAGCGGAATCTCCTACGAGCAGTACTTC. Translation: CSAQSGISYEQYF.

This clonotype was observed at least ten times. V gene TRBV3-1 combines with J gene TRBJ2-5; 10 positions match TRBD1. V lost 2 bases to trimming and J lost 5 bases; unmatched junction nucleotides: 11. Germline-derived CDR1 and CDR2 are LGHDT and YNNKEL (reference sequence). The CDR3 runs 17 residues. The CDR3 nucleotides are TGTGCCAGCAGCCAAAATGGACAGGGGGGTAGGTGGGAGACCCAGTACTTC. Its protein is CASSQNGQGGRWETQYF.

The genes are TRBV9 and TRBJ2-7; 9 nucleotides line up with TRBD1. The V gene's germline CDR1 is SGDLS and CDR2 YYNGEE. The CDR3 runs to 15 residues. V lost 1 base and J lost 2; bases outside the gene matches: 4. The CDR3: CASSVRTGGTYEQYF. DNA of the CDR3: TGTGCCAGCAGCGTACGTACAGGGGGCACCTACGAGCAGTACTTC. The full variable domain, completed using reference TRBV9 and TRBJ2-7, is DSGVTQTPKHLITATGQRVTLRCSPRSGDLSVYWYQQSLDQGLQFLIQYYNGEERAKGNILERFSAQQFPDLHSELNLSSLELGDSALYFCASSVRTGGTYEQYFGPGTRLTVT.

The chain recombines TRBV10-3 with TRBJ2-3; D is unresolved. V was shortened by 4 bases and J by 2 bases, with 13 bases between the two germline ends. The CDR3 is 15 amino acids. Germline V gives CDR1 ENHRY, CDR2 SYGVKD. The CDR3 region is CAISVGAPTTDTQYF. CDR3 nucleotides: TGTGCCATCAGTGTCGGAGCGCCGACCACAGATACGCAGTATTTT.

This chain joins TRBV20-1 and TRBJ2-1; the match to TRBD2 covers 10 bases. Germline CDR1 reads DFQATT; CDR2 reads SNEGSKA (reference sequence). The CDR3 contains 13 residues. The V gene end was trimmed by 0 bases and the J gene end by 9 bases; junction bases not matched to a gene: 2. The CDR3 DNA follows: TGCAGTGCTAGAGAGGTAGCGGGAGGTGAGCAGTTCTTC. Residues: CSAREVAGGEQFF.

In regard to this clonotype: A read error may account for a junction end that differs from germline. The V call is TRBV4-3, the J call TRBJ2-3; D not resolved. Germline values: CDR1 LGHNA, CDR2 YSLEER. This CDR3 is 16 amino acids long. The CDR3 sequence: CAGSTSAGPSTDTQYF. DNA of the CDR3: TGCGCCGGCAGCACATCCGCCGGGCCTAGCACAGATACGCAGTATTTT.

The chain uses TRBV5-1 and TRBJ1-1; D remains unclear. Trimming removed 4 bases at V and 5 bases at J, with 12 bases between. The V gene's germline CDR1 is SGHRS and CDR2 YFSETQ. The CDR3 is 13 residues long. The CDR3 loop reads CASSLLTGTEAFF. In nucleotides, the CDR3 is TGCGCCAGCAGCCTCCTGACGGGTACTGAAGCTTTCTTT.

This clonotype appeared a few times. The chain uses TRBV29-1 and TRBJ2-3; TRBD2 aligns across 7 bases. V was clipped by 4 bases and J by 3 bases; unmatched bases: 4. This CDR3 spans 13 amino acids. Germline assignment: CDR1 SQVTM and CDR2 ANQGSEA. Here the CDR3 DNA reads TGCAGCGTTGTCGGGGGGTTTACAGATACGCAGTATTTT. Translating it yields CSVVGGFTDTQYF.

This clonotype has only a few counts. Sequence at one end of the junction differs from germline and may be a read error. The chain has TRBV4-2 and TRBJ1-2; maybe TRBD1 (5 bases). Germline-derived CDR1 and CDR2 are LGHNA and YNFKEQ. There are 16 residues in the CDR3. CDR3 sequence reads: CASTQRDAYGRQGYTF. CDR3 coding DNA: TGTGCCAGCACCCAACGGGACGCGTACGGGAGACAGGGCTACACCTTC.

A note on this clonotype: One junction end disagrees with the germline gene, perhaps due to a read error. The V gene is TRBV7-2, the J gene TRBJ2-7; 7 nucleotides agree with TRBD1. CDR1 SGHTA and CDR2 FQGNSA come from the germline V gene. The CDR3 extends over 16 amino acids. This chain's CDR3 is CASSFSYRTGAYEQYF. The DNA of the CDR3 is TGTGCCAGCAGCTTTTCGTACAGGACAGGAGCCTATGAGCAGTACTTC.

V is TRBV2 and J is TRBJ2-1; tentatively, D is TRBD1 (6 bases). V was cut by 3 bases and J by 2 bases, with 17 bases left in between. Germline V lookup: CDR1 SNHLY, CDR2 FYNNEI. This CDR3 is built from 17 residues. CDR3 in amino acids: CASSEPAGTPPYNEQFF. In nucleotides, the CDR3 is TGTGCCAGCAGTGAGCCCGCCGGGACACCTCCCTACAATGAGCAGTTCTTC. Combining the CDR3 with reference TRBV2 and TRBJ2-1 gives the whole variable domain EPEVTQTPSHQVTQMGQEVILRCVPISNHLYFYWYRQILGQKVEFLVSFYNNEISEKSEIFDDQFSVERPDGSNFTLKIRSTKLEDSAMYFCASSEPAGTPPYNEQFFGPGTRLTVL.

The chain employs TRBV7-2 and TRBJ2-7, with 8 bases identical to TRBD1. Trimming at V came to 3 bases and at J to 7 bases, leaving 8 bases not matched to a gene. The V gene's germline CDR1 is SGHTA and CDR2 FQGNSA. The CDR3 length is 14 residues. CDR3 residues: CASSFRDRQEEQYF. The CDR3 nucleotides read TGTGCCAGCAGCTTCCGGGACAGGCAGGAGGAGCAGTACTTC.

This clonotype turned up a few times. The chain carries TRBV7-2 and TRBJ2-3, with 8 bases identical to TRBD2. Germline CDR1 reads SGHTA; CDR2 reads FQGNSA. The CDR3 contains 15 residues. V lost 5 bases to trimming and J lost 0 bases; unmatched junction nucleotides: 4. This CDR3 reads CASSPQRGSTDTQYF. The CDR3 DNA follows: TGTGCCAGCAGCCCCCAGCGGGGGAGCACAGATACGCAGTATTTT.

The chain employs TRBV25-1 and TRBJ2-1; 13 bases map to TRBD2. The CDR3 is 16 amino acids. The germline gives CDR1 MGHDK, CDR2 SYGVNS. The ends lost 3 bases at V and 8 bases at J; junction bases unmatched: 7. The CDR3 loop is CASSERTSGRWDEQFF. The CDR3 nucleotides read TGTGCCAGCAGTGAGAGGACTAGCGGGAGATGGGATGAGCAGTTCTTC.

J is TRBJ1-4 and V is TRBV25-1, with TRBD1 matching 10 bases. Germline CDR1 reads MGHDK; CDR2 reads SYGVNS. This CDR3 is built from 16 residues. J was trimmed by 0 bases and V by 8 bases; bases with no gene match: 6. CDR3 region: CASHRTGGTTNEKLFF. Here the CDR3 DNA reads TGTGCCAGCCACCGGACAGGGGGGACAACTAATGAAAAACTGTTTTTT.

This clonotype showed up many times. The chain combines TRBV29-1 with TRBJ2-5; D might be TRBD1 or TRBD2, each matching 5 bases. The length of the CDR3 is 14 residues. The ends were cut back, 1 base at V and 2 bases at J, with 11 bases in the middle. Germline loops: CDR1 SQVTM, CDR2 ANQGSEA. The CDR3 spells CSVEGTGAQETQYF. CDR3 bases: TGCAGCGTTGAAGGAACCGGGGCACAAGAGACCCAGTACTTC.

The table lists this clonotype with a few counts. The CDR3 region has the DNA TGTGCCAGTAGGAGCCACTACGAGCAGTACTTC. Translating gives CASRSHYEQYF. The chain employs TRBV6-5 and TRBJ2-7; D remains ambiguous. The V gene's germline CDR1 is MNHEY and CDR2 SVGAGI. V lost 9 bases, J lost 3 bases, and 9 bases lay in between. CDR3 length equals 11 residues.

This clonotype was seen a few times. V usage is TRBV20-1 and J usage is TRBJ2-3; D uncertain. The CDR3 spans 12 residues. CDR1 and CDR2 from the germline V gene are DFQATT and SNEGSKA (reference sequence). V gave up 2 bases and J gave up 1 base, with 4 bases separating them. The CDR3 region is CSARLGTDTQYF. The DNA of the CDR3 is TGCAGTGCTAGACTAGGCACAGATACGCAGTATTTT.

The chain has TRBV18 and TRBJ2-6, with 9 bases aligning to TRBD2. Trimming cost V 6 bases and J 0 bases; bases outside gene matches: 6. Germline CDR1 is KGHSH and CDR2 is LQKENI. The CDR3 is 17 residues long. The DNA of the CDR3 is TGTGCCAGCTCTAGCGGGAGCAACCTCTCTGGGGCCAACGTCCTGACTTTC. Protein sequence: CASSSGSNLSGANVLTF.